A single sample is the source of the 2 T cell receptor beta chains below, sequenced in a study of CD8 T cells in Susac syndrome. Random hexamers were used to reverse transcribe an amount of about 0.45 to 1 ug RNA. TCRdb redid the calling of the immunoSEQ multiplex PCR reads with MiXCR, one entry per CDR3 protein. The repertoire has around 200,000 distinct CDR3 sequences, over 90% of them found once; the top ten carry approximately 0.075%. The material sequenced was CD4+ T cells from PBMCs. Receptor source: a human donor with multiple sclerosis.

The rearrangement joins TRBV3-1 to TRBJ2-7, with 7 bases aligning to TRBD1. Germline assignment: CDR1 LGHDT and CDR2 YNNKEL (reference sequence). The CDR3 contains 15 residues. With V trimmed by 4 bases and J by 0 bases, 6 bases remained unmatched. The CDR3, as DNA: TGTGCCAGCAGCCGGGGACAGTCCAGCTCCTACGAGCAGTACGTC. Amino acids: CASSRGQSSSYEQYV.

The chain recombines TRBV25-1 with TRBJ1-2, with D maybe TRBD1 (6 bases). Trimming left V 1 base short and J 8 bases short, with 23 bases between. The CDR3 contains 17 residues. Germline V gives CDR1 MGHDK, CDR2 SYGVNS. CDR3 DNA sequence: TGTGCCAGCAGTGAATTAAGTGGGGGCGGCCCCACGGGAGGCTACACCTTC. Protein product: CASSELSGGGPTGGYTF.